These 14 T cell receptor beta chains share one sample of origin, sequenced in a study of shared clonotypes between healthy human individuals. The naive CD8 population came from CD45RO-negative cells selected for CCR7, without terminally differentiated effector memory CD45RA+ cells. Produced via immunoSEQ multiplex PCR; TCRdb's table is partial and in-frame only. The table lists 2 million to 2.5 million clones, around 93% of them singletons. Material: naive CD8+ T cells from PBMCs. These receptors were taken from a man between 18 and 35 years old in good health. Some clones in this sample may be carry-over from other donors' samples.

This clone was seen a few times. The chain employs TRBV4-1 and TRBJ1-1; D may be TRBD1 (5 bases). Germline V gene lookup returns CDR1 MGHRA and CDR2 YSYEKL. The germline V and J ends were trimmed by 1 base and 1 base, with 10 bases remaining between them. This CDR3 region has 15 residues. The CDR3 sequence is CASSQAGIWNTEAFF. For the CDR3, the DNA is TGCGCCAGCAGCCAAGCAGGGATTTGGAACACTGAAGCTTTCTTT.

The V and J genes are TRBV5-1 and TRBJ2-5; 14 bases are shared with TRBD2. From germline, CDR1 is SGHRS and CDR2 YFSETQ. Trimming cost V 3 bases and J 4 bases; bases outside gene matches: 8. This CDR3 is built from 17 residues. CDR3: CASSSGLAGVSIETQYF. The CDR3 DNA reads TGCGCCAGCAGCTCGGGACTAGCGGGAGTCTCAATAGAGACCCAGTACTTC.

The chain joins TRBV11-2 to TRBJ2-1; weak D call: TRBD2 (6 bases). Germline CDR1 SGHAT, CDR2 FQNNGV. V lost 4 bases and J 7 bases, leaving 8 bases between the germline ends. The CDR3 sequence is 12 residues long. Here the CDR3 DNA reads TGTGCCAGCAGCTACCGGGGGAATGAGCAGTTCTTC. Translated: CASSYRGNEQFF.

The V gene is TRBV7-9, the J gene TRBJ1-5; D gene unclear. There are 12 residues in the CDR3. From germline, CDR1 is SEHNR and CDR2 FQNEAQ (reference sequence). Between the trimmed V and J ends, which lost 1 base and 10 bases, there was a span of 8 bases. The CDR3 coding sequence is TGTGCCAGCAGCTTAGGATCCGGTCCCCAGCATTTT. Its translation is CASSLGSGPQHF.

The genes are TRBV29-1 and TRBJ2-1; maybe TRBD1 (5 bases). CDR1 SQVTM and CDR2 ANQGSEA come from the germline V gene. The V gene lost 6 bases and the J gene lost 9 bases, with 18 bases spanning the gap. The CDR3 has 13 amino acids. CDR3 in amino acids: CSVGRPLLGEQFF. DNA of the CDR3: TGCAGCGTGGGGCGGCCCCTCTTAGGTGAGCAGTTCTTC.

V usage is TRBV11-2 and J usage is TRBJ2-1; 9 bases map to TRBD2. V lost 0 bases to trimming and J lost 5 bases; unmatched junction nucleotides: 5. CDR3 size: 16 residues. Germline V gene data show CDR1 as SGHAT and CDR2 as FQNNGV. The CDR3 DNA follows: TGTGCCAGCAGCTTAGATCCGCGGGAGGGTCACAATGAGCAGTTCTTC. This translates into CASSLDPREGHNEQFF. Together with reference TRBV11-2 and TRBJ2-1, the CDR3 gives the full variable domain: EAGVAQSPRYKIIEKRQSVAFWCNPISGHATLYWYQQILGQGPKLLIQFQNNGVVDDSQLPKDRFSAERLKGVDSTLKIQPAKLEDSAVYLCASSLDPREGHNEQFFGPGTRLTVL.

Turning to this clone: This same CDR3 is encoded by further DNA sequences in the sample. The chain links TRBV5-1 to TRBJ2-1, with unresolved D. V was shortened by 0 bases and J by 4 bases, with 5 bases between the two germline ends. Germline CDR1 SGHRS, CDR2 YFSETQ. This CDR3 is built from 13 residues. The CDR3 DNA sequence: TGCGCCAGCAGCTTGGCCCTATACAATGAGCAGTTCTTC. Its translation: CASSLALYNEQFF.

The table lists this clone with a few counts. The gene calls are TRBV5-1 and TRBJ1-1; D is perhaps TRBD1 (5 bases). The germline V gene has CDR1 SGHRS and CDR2 YFSETQ. V lost 4 bases, J lost 5 bases, and 9 bases lay in between. The CDR3 sequence is 12 residues long. Here the CDR3 reads CASSEHRTEAFF. CDR3 in DNA: TGCGCCAGCAGCGAGCACAGGACTGAAGCTTTCTTT.

J is TRBJ2-2 and V is TRBV7-3; 10 positions match TRBD2. There are 16 residues in the CDR3. Losses at the gene ends were 5 bases for V and 1 base for J; bases not matched to a gene: 4. Germline loops: CDR1 SGHTA, CDR2 FQGTGA. The CDR3 loop reads CASSTGLAVNTGELFF. The CDR3 nucleotides read TGTGCCAGCAGCACAGGACTAGCGGTGAACACCGGGGAGCTGTTTTTT.

The chain employs TRBV7-9 and TRBJ2-2, with 13 positions matching TRBD2. From germline, CDR1 is SEHNR and CDR2 FQNEAQ (reference sequence). This CDR3 spans 18 amino acids. The V gene end was trimmed by 4 bases and the J gene end by 5 bases; junction bases not matched to a gene: 10. The DNA of the CDR3 is TGTGCCAGCAGCTCAACCAAATGGACTAGCGGGAGAACCGGGGAGCTGTTTTTT. It is translated as CASSSTKWTSGRTGELFF.

Turning to this clone: This specimen includes other DNA sequences encoding the same CDR3. The CDR3, as DNA: TGTGCCACCAGCAGAGGGGTTAGCACAGATACGCAGTATTTT. Protein: CATSRGVSTDTQYF. The V and J genes are TRBV15 and TRBJ2-3, with unresolved D. The CDR3 is 14 amino acids. V was shortened by 1 base and J by 0 bases, with 5 bases between the two germline ends. The germline CDR1 and CDR2 sequences are LNHNV and YYDKDF (reference sequence).

The chain has TRBV7-6 and TRBJ2-7; D is possibly TRBD2 (5 bases). This CDR3 is 14 amino acids long. V lost 3 bases and J lost 5, with 14 bases in between. Germline CDR1 SGHVS, CDR2 FNYEAQ. CDR3 region: CASSFGGPFNEQYF. As DNA, the CDR3 is TGTGCCAGCAGCTTTGGCGGGCCCTTCAACGAGCAGTACTTC.

The chain employs TRBV28 and TRBJ1-2, with 8 bases identical to TRBD1. The junction had 13 bases not matched to a gene; V was cut back by 3 bases and J by 4 bases. The germline V gene has CDR1 MDHEN and CDR2 SYDVKM. The CDR3 totals 17 residues. CDR3: CASSFRQGMEFSYGYTF. The CDR3 region has the DNA TGTGCCAGCAGTTTTCGACAGGGGATGGAGTTCAGCTATGGCTACACCTTC.

V and J are TRBV7-9 and TRBJ2-5, with D unresolved. This CDR3 has 13 amino acids. Trimming cost V 5 bases and J 13 bases, with 20 bases left between them. Germline-derived CDR1 and CDR2 are SEHNR and FQNEAQ (reference sequence). CDR3 nucleotides: TGTGCCAGCAGCCCCCTACTAAAGCCCAACCCGTACTTC. Translation gives CASSPLLKPNPYF.